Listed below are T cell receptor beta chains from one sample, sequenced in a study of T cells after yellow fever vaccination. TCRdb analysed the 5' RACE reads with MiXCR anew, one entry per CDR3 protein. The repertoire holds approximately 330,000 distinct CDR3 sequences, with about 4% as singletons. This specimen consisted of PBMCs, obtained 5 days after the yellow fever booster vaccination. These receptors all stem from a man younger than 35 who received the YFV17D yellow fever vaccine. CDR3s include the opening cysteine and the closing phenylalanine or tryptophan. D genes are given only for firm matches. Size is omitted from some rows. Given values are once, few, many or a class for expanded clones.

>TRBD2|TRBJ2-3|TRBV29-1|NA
CSGELAGGFTDTQYF
TGCAGCGGAGAACTAGCGGGGGGGTTCACAGATACGCAGTATTTT
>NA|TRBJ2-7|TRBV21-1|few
CASSKVTTEGQTSYEQYF
TGTGCCAGCAGCAAAGTTACGACGGAGGGACAGACCTCCTACGAGCAGTACTTC
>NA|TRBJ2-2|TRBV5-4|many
CASSRTGSGITGELFF
TGTGCCAGCAGTCGTACAGGGTCGGGAATCACCGGGGAGCTGTTTTTT
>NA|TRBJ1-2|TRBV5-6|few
CASSLEPYGGYTF
TGTGCCAGCAGCTTGGAACCCTACGGTGGCTACACCTTC
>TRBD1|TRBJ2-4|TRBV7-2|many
CASSYRDRKNIQYF
TGTGCCAGCAGCTACCGGGACAGGAAAAACATTCAGTACTTC
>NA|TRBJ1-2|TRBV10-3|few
CAIGEGDYYGYTF
TGTGCCATCGGGGAGGGTGACTACTATGGCTACACCTTC
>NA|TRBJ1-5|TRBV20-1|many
CSASQGPGQPQHF
TGCAGTGCTTCACAGGGTCCGGGCCAGCCCCAGCATTTT
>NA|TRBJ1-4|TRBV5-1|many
CASSRGEAPNEKLFF
TGCGCCAGCAGCCGAGGGGAGGCCCCTAATGAAAAACTGTTTTTT
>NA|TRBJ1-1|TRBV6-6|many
CASSYVPDTEAFF
TGTGCCAGCAGTTATGTGCCTGACACTGAAGCTTTCTTT
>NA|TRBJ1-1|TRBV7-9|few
CASSQLEGTEAFF
TGTGCCAGCAGCCAACTAGAGGGCACTGAAGCTTTCTTT
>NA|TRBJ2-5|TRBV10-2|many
CATSRGHRETQYF
TGCGCCACCTCGAGAGGCCACCGGGAGACCCAGTACTTC
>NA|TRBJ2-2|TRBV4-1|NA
CASSHPTRQIGELFF
TGCGCCAGCAGCCACCCGACGAGGCAAATCGGGGAGCTGTTTTTT
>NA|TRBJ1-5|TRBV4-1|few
CASSQVLAIDSNQPQHF
TGCGCCAGCAGCCAAGTACTGGCAATAGATAGCAATCAGCCCCAGCATTTT